The 28 T cell receptor beta chains listed next were all sequenced from one sample in a study of blood T cell repertoires in COVID-19. Data came from immunoSEQ multiplex PCR; TCRdb stores just in-frame clones and leaves some out. The repertoire holds some 100,000 clones, 70% to 90% seen once, with 2% to 3% in the top ten. Source material: PBMCs or T cells enriched from blood (not recorded which). Receptors originate from a woman aged 50 to 60 who had recovered from COVID-19.

The CDR3 here is CASSLALAGSSYNEQFF. CDR3 nucleotides: TGTGCCAGCAGCTTGGCCCTAGCGGGGAGCTCCTACAATGAGCAGTTCTTC. The chain employs TRBV5-4 and TRBJ2-1; 9 bases map to TRBD2. In germline, CDR1 is SGHNT, CDR2 YYREEE (reference sequence). The V and J ends lost 0 bases and 0 bases, in that order; junction bases with no gene match: 4. The CDR3 sequence is 17 residues long.

The J gene is TRBJ2-1, the V gene TRBV4-2; TRBD2 agrees at 9 bases. This CDR3 contains 15 residues. CDR1 is LGHNA, CDR2 YNFKEQ, per germline. V was clipped by 4 bases and J by 7 bases; unmatched bases: 8. For the CDR3, the DNA is TGTGCCAGCAGCCTGAGGACTAGCGCGGGGAATGAGCAGTTCTTC. Amino acids: CASSLRTSAGNEQFF.

The genes are TRBV7-3 and TRBJ2-2; 7 nucleotides line up with TRBD1. The CDR3 is 15 amino acids. V trimming: 8 bases; J trimming: 1 base; junction bases outside the gene matches: 7. In germline, CDR1 is SGHTA, CDR2 FQGTGA. CDR3 DNA: TGTGCCAGCTCCCTAAGGGGGCAGAACACCGGGGAGCTGTTTTTT. It translates to CASSLRGQNTGELFF. Together with reference TRBV7-3 and TRBJ2-2, the CDR3 gives the full variable domain: GAGVSQTPSNKVTEKGKYVELRCDPISGHTALYWYRQSLGQGPEFLIYFQGTGAADDSGLPNDRFFAVRPEGSVSTLKIQRTERGDSAVYLCASSLRGQNTGELFFGEGSRLTVL.

The chain combines TRBV24-1 with TRBJ2-5; no clear D. In germline, CDR1 is KGHDR, CDR2 SFDVKD. Trimming shortened V by 1 base and J by 5 bases, and 13 bases separated the two germline ends. The CDR3 covers 15 residues. The CDR3 region is CATSDFSRFLETQYF. The CDR3 DNA follows: TGTGCCACCAGTGATTTCTCCAGGTTCCTCGAGACCCAGTACTTC.

The chain recombines TRBV19 with TRBJ2-1, with D perhaps matching TRBD1 (6 bases). Germline V gives CDR1 LNHDA, CDR2 SQIVND (reference sequence). Trimming left V 2 bases short and J 4 bases short, with 12 bases between. The CDR3 has 15 residues. CDR3 sequence reads: CASSIPGHKYNEQFF. The CDR3 DNA follows: TGTGCCAGTAGTATACCGGGACACAAATACAATGAGCAGTTCTTC.

The chain couples TRBV10-2 to TRBJ1-3; D remains unclear. The CDR3 has 12 amino acids. CDR1 and CDR2 (germline): WSHSY, SAAADI. V was cut by 7 bases and J by 4 bases, with 8 bases left in between. Here the CDR3 DNA reads TGCGCCAGCACTAGTCCCGGAAACACCATATATTTT. Amino acids: CASTSPGNTIYF.

The chain combines TRBV5-4 with TRBJ2-2; TRBD2 is a possible D gene (7 bases). V lost 9 bases and J 5 bases, leaving 23 bases between the germline ends. The CDR3 runs 16 residues. Germline V CDR1 and CDR2: SGHNT, YYREEE (reference sequence). The CDR3 sequence: CATKRAGAPGTGELFF. The CDR3 DNA reads TGTGCCACCAAGAGGGCGGGGGCTCCGGGGACCGGGGAGCTGTTTTTT.

This chain links TRBV2 with TRBJ1-6; perhaps TRBD1 as D (5 bases). The CDR3 loop spans 14 amino acids. Germline-derived CDR1 and CDR2 are SNHLY and FYNNEI. V lost 3 bases, J lost 7 bases, and 10 bases lay in between. The CDR3 DNA sequence: TGTGCCAGCAGTGACGAGAAGGGGAATTCACCCCTCCACTTT. This encodes CASSDEKGNSPLHF.

This chain connects TRBV3-1 (or the pseudogene TRBV3-2) to TRBJ2-3; maybe TRBD2 (6 bases). V was clipped by 1 base and J by 4 bases, with 18 bases between them. CDR1 is LGHDT and CDR2 is YNNKEL in the germline V gene (reference sequence). This CDR3 region has 17 residues. CDR3 DNA: TGTGCCAGCAGCCAAGCCCTTAGCGGAAGGTCGGCAGATACGCAGTATTTT. Its protein is CASSQALSGRSADTQYF.

The V and J genes are TRBV11-2 and TRBJ2-1; 10 bases are a match to TRBD1. CDR1 and CDR2 from the germline V gene are SGHAT and FQNNGV. Trimming cost V 5 bases and J 4 bases; bases outside gene matches: 5. The CDR3 consists of 15 residues. The CDR3 bases are TGTGCCAGCAGCCGACAGGGGGCCGAGTACAATGAGCAGTTCTTC. It codes for CASSRQGAEYNEQFF.

The chain recombines TRBV28 with TRBJ1-5; tentatively, D is TRBD1 (6 bases). The germline gives CDR1 MDHEN, CDR2 SYDVKM. V was cut by 4 bases and J by 0 bases, with 13 bases left in between. The CDR3 covers 16 residues. Here the CDR3 DNA reads TGTGCCAGCAGTTCCTCGGCGGGGGCTAGCAATCAGCCCCAGCATTTT. Translation: CASSSSAGASNQPQHF.

V usage is TRBV28 and J usage is TRBJ1-3; the match to TRBD1 covers 9 bases. Trimming cost V 5 bases and J 0 bases; bases outside gene matches: 5. Germline V gives CDR1 MDHEN, CDR2 SYDVKM. The CDR3 is 16 residues long. The CDR3 is CASSAPGQGSGNTIYF. CDR3 bases: TGTGCCAGCAGTGCGCCGGGACAGGGCTCTGGAAACACCATATATTTT.

The rearrangement uses TRBV7-3 and TRBJ2-1, with no clear D. In germline, CDR1 is SGHTA, CDR2 FQGTGA. V was clipped by 3 bases and J by 6 bases, with 18 bases between them. This CDR3 is built from 16 residues. The CDR3 loop reads CASSLSYARIRNEQFF. The CDR3 DNA reads TGTGCCAGCAGCTTGTCCTACGCGCGGATTCGCAATGAGCAGTTCTTC.

J is TRBJ1-2 and V is TRBV5-1, with a possible D match to TRBD1 (5 bases). V gave up 7 bases and J gave up 0 bases, with 13 bases separating them. The V gene's germline CDR1 is SGHRS and CDR2 YFSETQ. The CDR3 runs to 14 residues. The DNA for the CDR3 is TGCGCCAGCTCTCCGGACACCACTAACTATGGCTACACCTTC. Translated: CASSPDTTNYGYTF. Drawing the rest from reference TRBV5-1 and TRBJ1-2, the complete variable domain is KAGVTQTPRYLIKTRGQQVTLSCSPISGHRSVSWYQQTPGQGLQFLFEYFSETQRNKGNFPGRFSGRQFSNSRSEMNVSTLELGDSALYLCASSPDTTNYGYTFGSGTRLTVV.

The V and J genes are TRBV28 and TRBJ2-1; 10 nucleotides align to TRBD2. Germline CDR1 MDHEN, CDR2 SYDVKM. The trim removed 8 bases at V and 9 bases at J, leaving 13 bases unmatched. The CDR3 runs 15 residues. The CDR3 reads CASGRWLAGAGEQFF. CDR3 bases: TGTGCCAGCGGCAGGTGGCTAGCGGGAGCGGGTGAGCAGTTCTTC.

This chain joins TRBV7-8 and TRBJ2-4, with 15 bases lining up with TRBD2. The CDR3 is made up of 18 amino acids. Trimming cost V 3 bases and J 3 bases; bases outside gene matches: 6. CDR1 and CDR2 from the germline V gene are SGHVS and FQNEAQ. The CDR3 loop reads CASSLGLAGGSGKNIQYF. The DNA of the CDR3 is TGTGCCAGCAGCTTGGGACTAGCGGGGGGCAGCGGCAAAAACATTCAGTACTTC.

This chain joins TRBV14 and TRBJ1-1; 7 bases are a match to TRBD1. Trimming at V came to 2 bases and at J to 0 bases, leaving 6 bases not matched to a gene. The CDR3 totals 16 residues. Germline V CDR1 and CDR2: SGHDN, FVKESK. CDR3 amino acids: CASSQQTTGLNTEAFF. CDR3 bases: TGTGCCAGCAGCCAACAAACGACAGGGTTGAACACTGAAGCTTTCTTT.

J is TRBJ1-5 and V is TRBV5-6; 7 nucleotides match TRBD1. Trimming removed 4 bases from V and 6 bases from J; junction bases left unmatched: 10. CDR1 and CDR2 from the germline V gene are SGHDT and YYEEEE. The CDR3 sequence is 15 residues long. The CDR3 here is CASSVTGTEVQPQHF. DNA for the CDR3: TGTGCCAGCAGCGTTACCGGGACAGAAGTTCAGCCCCAGCATTTT.

The chain joins TRBV27 to TRBJ1-1, with D uncertain. V was trimmed by 6 bases and J by 2 bases, leaving 13 bases between them. CDR1 MNHEY and CDR2 SMNVEV come from the germline V gene (reference sequence). CDR3 length equals 14 residues. The CDR3 spells CASRLRQFNTEAFF. CDR3 DNA sequence: TGTGCCAGCAGACTGCGGCAGTTCAACACTGAAGCTTTCTTT.

The rearrangement uses TRBV5-4 and TRBJ2-3; perhaps TRBD2 as D (6 bases). This CDR3 has 14 residues. Trimming took off 3 bases at V and 0 bases at J, with 8 bases between the two ends. Germline CDR1 reads SGHNT; CDR2 reads YYREEE (reference sequence). CDR3 in amino acids: CASSYSGSTDTQYF. The CDR3 bases are TGTGCCAGCAGCTATAGCGGTAGCACAGATACGCAGTATTTT. Drawing the rest from reference TRBV5-4 and TRBJ2-3, the complete variable domain is ETGVTQSPTHLIKTRGQQVTLRCSSQSGHNTVSWYQQALGQGPQFIFQYYREEENGRGNFPPRFSGLQFPNYSSELNVNALELDDSALYLCASSYSGSTDTQYFGPGTRLTVL.

The rearrangement uses TRBV5-1 and TRBJ2-3; 8 nucleotides line up with TRBD2. This CDR3 comprises 15 residues. CDR1 and CDR2 (germline): SGHRS, YFSETQ. Trimming removed 3 bases from V and 1 base from J; junction bases left unmatched: 4. This CDR3 is CASSSSGGGTDTQYF. The CDR3 coding sequence is TGCGCCAGCAGCTCCAGCGGGGGAGGCACAGATACGCAGTATTTT.

This clone occurred once. The J gene is TRBJ2-1, the V gene TRBV5-4, with 8 bases matching TRBD1. In germline, CDR1 is SGHNT, CDR2 YYREEE (reference sequence). The CDR3 runs 15 residues. V shed 5 bases, J shed 1 base, and the junction held 5 bases outside the gene matches. The CDR3 nucleotides read TGTGCCAGCAGTTTCGGACAGGGATCCTACAATGAGCAGTTCTTC. Translation: CASSFGQGSYNEQFF.

The V call is TRBV7-9, the J call TRBJ1-2; a possible D gene is TRBD1 (6 bases). V lost 2 bases and J 0 bases, leaving 16 bases between the germline ends. CDR1 and CDR2 (germline): SEHNR, FQNEAQ (reference sequence). The CDR3 runs to 17 residues. The CDR3 loop reads CASSLLRSGATNYGYTF. Written as DNA, the CDR3 is TGTGCCAGCAGCTTATTAAGGTCAGGGGCTACTAACTATGGCTACACCTTC.

The chain carries TRBV10-2 and TRBJ1-6, with D uncertain. V was shortened by 0 bases and J by 0 bases, with 12 bases between the two germline ends. Germline assignment: CDR1 WSHSY and CDR2 SAAADI. The CDR3 is 18 amino acids. The CDR3 region has the DNA TGCGCCAGCAGTGAGTCGAAGGCTGGAGGCTCCTATAATTCACCCCTCCACTTT. This sequence encodes CASSESKAGGSYNSPLHF.

The CDR3 region has the DNA TGCGCCAGCAGCTTTCAGGGGAACACTGAAGCTTTCTTT. This sequence encodes CASSFQGNTEAFF. This chain links TRBV5-1 with TRBJ1-1; tentatively, D is TRBD1 (5 bases). This CDR3 is built from 13 residues. Per the germline V gene, CDR1 is SGHRS and CDR2 is YFSETQ. Trimming stripped 2 bases from V and 1 base from J, with 6 bases between.

The chain combines TRBV7-3 with TRBJ2-7, with D perhaps matching TRBD1 (5 bases). CDR1 is SGHTA, CDR2 FQGTGA, per germline. The CDR3 has 14 amino acids. Trimming took 1 base from V and 3 from J, leaving 10 bases between them. The CDR3 DNA is TGTGCCAGCAGCTTAAACCAGGGCGGCTACGAGCAGTACTTC. Encoded protein: CASSLNQGGYEQYF.

The chain has TRBV10-1 and TRBJ1-1, with 7 positions matching TRBD1. The CDR3 is made up of 14 amino acids. Per the germline V gene, CDR1 is WNHNN and CDR2 is SYGVQD (reference sequence). The V gene end was trimmed by 3 bases and the J gene end by 0 bases; junction bases not matched to a gene: 1. CDR3 coding DNA: TGCGCCAGCAGTGATGGGACAGTGAACACTGAAGCTTTCTTT. It translates to CASSDGTVNTEAFF.

The rearrangement uses TRBV3-1 (or the pseudogene TRBV3-2) and TRBJ2-5, with TRBD2 matching 14 bases. Germline V gene sequence: CDR1 LGHDT, CDR2 YNNKEL (reference sequence). This CDR3 is 16 amino acids long. J lost 5 bases, V lost 1 base, and 3 bases had no gene match. This chain's CDR3 is CASSQGLAGGGETQYF. CDR3 nucleotides: TGTGCCAGCAGCCAAGGACTAGCGGGAGGGGGGGAGACCCAGTACTTC.